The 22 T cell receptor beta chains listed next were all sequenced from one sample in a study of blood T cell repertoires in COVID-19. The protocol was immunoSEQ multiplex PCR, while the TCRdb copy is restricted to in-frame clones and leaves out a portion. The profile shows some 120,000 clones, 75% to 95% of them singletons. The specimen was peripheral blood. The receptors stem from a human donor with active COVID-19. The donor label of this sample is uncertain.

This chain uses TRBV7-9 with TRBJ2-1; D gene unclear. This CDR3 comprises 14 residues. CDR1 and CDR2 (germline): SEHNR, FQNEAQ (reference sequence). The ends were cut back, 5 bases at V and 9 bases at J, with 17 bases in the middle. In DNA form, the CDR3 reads TGTGCCAGCAGCCCCGACCCTAATATAGCTGAGCAGTTCTTC. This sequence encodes CASSPDPNIAEQFF.

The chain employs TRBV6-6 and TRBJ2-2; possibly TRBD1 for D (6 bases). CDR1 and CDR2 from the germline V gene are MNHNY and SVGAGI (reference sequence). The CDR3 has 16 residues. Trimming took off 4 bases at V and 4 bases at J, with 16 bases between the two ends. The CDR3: CASSSAGVGGTGELFF. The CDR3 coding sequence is TGTGCCAGCAGTTCCGCAGGGGTTGGGGGCACCGGGGAGCTGTTTTTT.

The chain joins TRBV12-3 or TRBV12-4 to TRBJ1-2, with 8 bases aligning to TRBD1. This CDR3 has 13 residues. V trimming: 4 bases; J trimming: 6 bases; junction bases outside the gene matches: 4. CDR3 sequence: CASSYRGKDGYTF. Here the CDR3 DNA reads TGTGCCAGCAGTTACAGGGGGAAGGATGGCTACACCTTC.

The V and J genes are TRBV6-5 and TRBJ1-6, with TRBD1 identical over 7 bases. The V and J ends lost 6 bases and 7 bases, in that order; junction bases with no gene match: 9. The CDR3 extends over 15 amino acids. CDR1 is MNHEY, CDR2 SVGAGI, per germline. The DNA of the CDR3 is TGTGCCAGCAGCTATCGGGACAGCTTGAATTCACCCCTCCACTTT. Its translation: CASSYRDSLNSPLHF.

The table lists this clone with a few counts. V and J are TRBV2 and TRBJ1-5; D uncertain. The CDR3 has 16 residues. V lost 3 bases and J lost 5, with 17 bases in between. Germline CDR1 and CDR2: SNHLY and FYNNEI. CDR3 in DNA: TGTGCCAGCAGTGATCCGGGCGAGGGCCTTCATCAGCCCCAGCATTTT. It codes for CASSDPGEGLHQPQHF.

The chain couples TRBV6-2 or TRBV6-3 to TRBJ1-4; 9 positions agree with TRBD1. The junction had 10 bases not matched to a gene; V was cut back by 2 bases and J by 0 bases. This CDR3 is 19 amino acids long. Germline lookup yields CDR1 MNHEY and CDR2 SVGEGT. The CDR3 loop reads CASSYTGTGHNPTNEKLFF. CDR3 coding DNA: TGTGCCAGCAGTTACACCGGGACAGGGCATAATCCAACTAATGAAAAACTGTTTTTT.

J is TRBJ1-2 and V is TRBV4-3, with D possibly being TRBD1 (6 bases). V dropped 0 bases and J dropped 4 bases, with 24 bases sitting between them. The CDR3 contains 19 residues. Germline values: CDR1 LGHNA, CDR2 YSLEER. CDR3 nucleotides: TGCGCCAGCAGCCAAGATTATGCGGCCACCCGGGGGGGCTCCTATGGCTACACCTTC. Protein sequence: CASSQDYAATRGGSYGYTF.

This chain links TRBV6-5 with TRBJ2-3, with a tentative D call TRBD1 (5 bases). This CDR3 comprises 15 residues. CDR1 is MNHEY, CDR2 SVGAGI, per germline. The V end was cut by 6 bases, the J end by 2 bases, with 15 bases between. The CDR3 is CASSQQGAHTDTQYF. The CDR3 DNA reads TGTGCCAGCAGCCAGCAAGGGGCTCACACAGATACGCAGTATTTT.

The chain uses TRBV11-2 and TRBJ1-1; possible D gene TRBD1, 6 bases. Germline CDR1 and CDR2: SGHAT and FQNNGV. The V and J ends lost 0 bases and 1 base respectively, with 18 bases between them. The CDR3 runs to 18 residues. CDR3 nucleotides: TGTGCCAGCAGCTTAGATCAGTTGGGGGCCCCAAGGAACACTGAAGCTTTCTTT. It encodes CASSLDQLGAPRNTEAFF.

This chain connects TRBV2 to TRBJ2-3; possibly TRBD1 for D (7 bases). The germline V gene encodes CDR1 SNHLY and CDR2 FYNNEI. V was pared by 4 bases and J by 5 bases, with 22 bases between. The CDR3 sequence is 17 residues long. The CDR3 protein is CASSATRTGGGVDTQYF. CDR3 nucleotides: TGTGCCAGCAGTGCGACTCGGACAGGTGGAGGGGTAGATACGCAGTATTTT.

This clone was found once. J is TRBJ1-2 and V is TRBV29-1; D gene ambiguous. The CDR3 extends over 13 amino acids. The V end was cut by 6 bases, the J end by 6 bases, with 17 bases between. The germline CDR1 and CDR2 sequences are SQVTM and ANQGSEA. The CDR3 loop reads CSVEPTSRDGYTF. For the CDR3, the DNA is TGCAGCGTCGAACCCACTTCCCGGGATGGCTACACCTTC.

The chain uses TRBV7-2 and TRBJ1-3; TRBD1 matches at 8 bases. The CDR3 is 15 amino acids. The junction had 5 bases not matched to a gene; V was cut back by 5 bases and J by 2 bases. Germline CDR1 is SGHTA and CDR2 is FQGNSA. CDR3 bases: TGTGCCAGCAGCAGATCAGGGGGCCCTGGAAACACCATATATTTT. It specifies CASSRSGGPGNTIYF.

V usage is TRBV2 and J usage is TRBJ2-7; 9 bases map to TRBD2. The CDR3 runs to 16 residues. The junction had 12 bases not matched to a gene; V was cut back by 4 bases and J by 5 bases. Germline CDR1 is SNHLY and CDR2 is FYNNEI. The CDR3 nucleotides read TGTGCCAGCAGTGGTTTGCGCGCGGGGGGGCCGGACGAGCAGTACTTC. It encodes CASSGLRAGGPDEQYF.

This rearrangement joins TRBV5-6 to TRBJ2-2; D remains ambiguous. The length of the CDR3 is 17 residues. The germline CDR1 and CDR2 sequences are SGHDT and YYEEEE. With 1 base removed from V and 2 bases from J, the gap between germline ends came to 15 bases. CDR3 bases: TGTGCCAGCAGCTTGACCCCCGGTATTCTTAACACCGGGGAGCTGTTTTTT. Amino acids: CASSLTPGILNTGELFF.

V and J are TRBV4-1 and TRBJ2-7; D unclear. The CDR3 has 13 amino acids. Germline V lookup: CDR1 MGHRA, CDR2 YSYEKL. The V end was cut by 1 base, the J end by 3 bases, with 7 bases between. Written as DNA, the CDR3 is TGCGCCAGCAGCCAAGCTTACGGCTACGAGCAGTACTTC. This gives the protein CASSQAYGYEQYF.

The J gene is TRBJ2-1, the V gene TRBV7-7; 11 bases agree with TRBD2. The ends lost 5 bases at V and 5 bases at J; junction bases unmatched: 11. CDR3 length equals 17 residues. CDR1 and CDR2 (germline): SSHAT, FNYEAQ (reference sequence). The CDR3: CASSMRVSGGADNEQFF. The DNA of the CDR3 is TGTGCCAGCAGCATGAGGGTTAGCGGGGGGGCCGACAATGAGCAGTTCTTC. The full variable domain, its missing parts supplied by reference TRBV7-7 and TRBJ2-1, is GAGVSQSPRYKVTKRGQDVTLRCDPISSHATLYWYQQALGQGPEFLTYFNYEAQPDKSGLPSDRFSAERPEGSISTLTIQRTEQRDSAMYRCASSMRVSGGADNEQFFGPGTRLTVL.

The CDR3 DNA follows: TGCGCCAGCAGCTTGAGTGACAGGGACATTCAGTACTTC. Its translation is CASSLSDRDIQYF. The chain carries TRBV5-1 and TRBJ2-4, with TRBD1 identical over 7 bases. The germline CDR1 and CDR2 sequences are SGHRS and YFSETQ. Trimming took 1 base from V and 8 from J; bases not matched to a gene: 3. The CDR3 is 13 residues long.

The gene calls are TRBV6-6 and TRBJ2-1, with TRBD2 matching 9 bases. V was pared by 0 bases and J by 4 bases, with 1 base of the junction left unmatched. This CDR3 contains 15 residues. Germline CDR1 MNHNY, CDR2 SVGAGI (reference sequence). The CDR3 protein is CASSYSAGGYNEQFF. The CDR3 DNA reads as TGTGCCAGCAGTTACTCAGCGGGGGGATACAATGAGCAGTTCTTC.

For the CDR3, the DNA is TGTGCCAGCAGCACCCCTGCGGGGAATACGCAGTATTTT. This translates into CASSTPAGNTQYF. This chain uses TRBV5-8 with TRBJ2-3, with D possibly matching TRBD2 (6 bases). This CDR3 is built from 13 residues. From germline, CDR1 is SGHTS and CDR2 YDEGEE. With 4 bases removed from V and 7 bases from J, the gap between germline ends came to 13 bases.

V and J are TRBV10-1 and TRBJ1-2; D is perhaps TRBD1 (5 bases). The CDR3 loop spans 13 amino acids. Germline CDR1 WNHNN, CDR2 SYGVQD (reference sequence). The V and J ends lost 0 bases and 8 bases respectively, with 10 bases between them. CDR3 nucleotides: TGCGCCAGCAGTGAGTCTAGGGGCCGAGGCTACACCTTC. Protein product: CASSESRGRGYTF.

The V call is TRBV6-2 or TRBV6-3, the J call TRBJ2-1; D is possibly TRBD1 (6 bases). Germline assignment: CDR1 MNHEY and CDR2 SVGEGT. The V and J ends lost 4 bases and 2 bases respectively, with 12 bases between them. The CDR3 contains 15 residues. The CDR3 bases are TGTGCCAGCAGTTCTCCCGGGACACCCTACAATGAGCAGTTCTTC. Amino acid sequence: CASSSPGTPYNEQFF.

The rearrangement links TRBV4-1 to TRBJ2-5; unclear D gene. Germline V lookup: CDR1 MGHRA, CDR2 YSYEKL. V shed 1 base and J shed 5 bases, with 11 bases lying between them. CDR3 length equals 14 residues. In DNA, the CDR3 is TGCGCCAGCAGCCAAGCTGTGTCCCGGGAGACCCAGTACTTC. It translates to CASSQAVSRETQYF.